This TCR beta chain derives from a study of regulatory T cells in long-lasting Graves disease. Regarding time point: newly diagnosed GD, antithyroid drugs for less than 3 months. With RNA extracted from PBMCs as input, the TCR library was made. Germline V gene sequence: CDR1 LNHNV, CDR2 YYDKDF (reference sequence). CDR3 size: 19 residues. The V segment lost 1 base and the J segment 0 bases; nucleotides outside the gene matches: 9. This clonotype was counted ten times or more. Its antigen is currently unknown. Study observations and caveats: TRBV28 was favored in persistent disease, as were TRBJ1-2 and TRBJ2-5. The TCR repertoire of persistent Graves' patients was less diverse than that of newly diagnosed ones.

Both iRepertoire HTBI primers and Arm-PCR of CDR3 regions were used to build the TCR beta libraries. MiXCR, applied by TCRdb to the multiplex PCR reads, yields one record per CDR3 protein. The data show around 420,000 distinct CDR3 sequences, 15% to 19% seen once. The J gene is TRBJ2-7, the V gene TRBV15, with 13 bases lining up with TRBD2. This receptor was obtained from a female donor with Graves disease. The sample consisted of peripheral blood mononuclear cells (PBMCs), taken at new diagnosis, from a patient treated with antithyroid drugs. The CDR3, as DNA: TGTGCCACCAGCAGAGCCTTTGGACTAGCGGGAGTAAACTCCTACGAGCAGTACTTC. Encoded protein: CATSRAFGLAGVNSYEQYF.